This TCR beta chain was identified in a study of beta chain features in type 1 diabetes. Study in general: The patient and healthy donor groups were comparable for age, gender and cell yields. Study conclusions and caveats: Using cDNA template may skew counts toward highly expressing activated cells.

The CDR3 consists of 16 residues. V gave up 6 bases and J gave up 0 bases, with 17 bases separating them. CDR1 and CDR2 from the germline V gene are KGHSH and LQKENI. Sorted CD4+ subsets: naive, central memory, regulatory, stem cell-like memory (CD45RO/CCR7/CD25/CD127/CD95/CD27 panel). Expressed TCRB transcripts were sequenced after all isolated RNA was converted to cDNA. Here immunoSEQ multiplex PCR was the method, and the copy in TCRdb shows in-frame clones only, minus some. The top ten clones hold about 0.034% of a sample with roughly 370,000 clones, roughly 13% of them seen once. Worth noting for this clone: Its antigen is not known.

The source material was naive CD4+ T cells from blood. This rearrangement joins TRBV18 to TRBJ2-5, with D perhaps being TRBD1 or TRBD2 (5 bases each). The clonotype originates from a man aged 25 to 40 in good health. The CDR3 nucleotides read TGTGCCAGCTCCCTTCGGGGCCACAAACACCAAGAGACCCAGTACTTC. As protein: CASSLRGHKHQETQYF.